Listed below are T cell receptor beta chains from one sample, sequenced in a study of OX40 agonist ivuxolimab in advanced cancers. Produced via immunoSEQ multiplex PCR; TCRdb's table is partial and in-frame only. The data show approximately 79,000 clones, approximately 87% seen once. The source was CD4+ or CD8+ T cells sorted from blood, collected in a trial of the OX40 agonist ivuxolimab. The receptor source for this set is an adult with an advanced solid tumor such as melanoma, head and neck, liver or kidney cancer. The CDR3 runs from the conserved cysteine through the conserved F or W. A D gene is named only where the DNA matches it firmly. A clone size is listed for some rows: how often the clone was seen (once, few, many), or a class if it is expanded.

NA	15	NA	TRBV6-5	TRBJ2-1	CASSLRTAGGNEQFF	TGTGCCAGCAGTCTTCGGACAGCCGGTGGGAATGAGCAGTTCTTC
NA	16	TRBD2	TRBV4-2	TRBJ2-7	CASSLAGTSGPYEQYF	TGTGCCAGCAGCCTGGCCGGGACTAGCGGTCCCTACGAGCAGTACTTC
NA	15	NA	TRBV4-3	TRBJ1-2	CASSASGTRNYGYTF	TGCGCCAGCAGCGCATCTGGGACAAGAAACTATGGCTACACCTTC
NA	14	NA	TRBV10-2	TRBJ1-1	CASRDSSLNTEAFF	TGCGCCAGCAGGGACAGTTCCTTGAACACTGAAGCTTTCTTT
NA	14	NA	TRBV5-4	TRBJ2-2	CASSSLANTGELFF	TGTGCCAGCAGCTCTCTAGCGAACACCGGGGAGCTGTTTTTT
NA	14	NA	TRBV10-3	TRBJ1-2	CAISEKGENYGYTF	TGTGCCATCAGCGAAAAGGGTGAAAACTATGGCTACACCTTC
NA	15	TRBD1	TRBV11-2	TRBJ2-7	CASSLTGGQGYEQYF	TGTGCCAGCAGCTTAACGGGCGGACAGGGGTACGAGCAGTACTTC
NA	13	NA	TRBV6-5	TRBJ1-2	CASSPGLRVRYTF	TGTGCCAGCAGTCCGGGCTTGCGGGTCCGCTACACCTTC
NA	16	NA	TRBV9	TRBJ2-3	CASSVGRGASTDTQYF	TGTGCCAGCAGCGTAGGTCGGGGGGCGAGCACAGATACGCAGTATTTT
NA	16	TRBD1	TRBV7-2	TRBJ1-2	CASSPRTGGVLDGYTF	TGTGCCAGCAGCCCGCGGACAGGGGGCGTTCTGGATGGCTACACCTTC
few	15	TRBD1	TRBV30	TRBJ1-6	CAWSGGQLLNSPLHF	TGTGCCTGGAGTGGGGGACAGCTACTTAATTCACCCCTCCACTTT
few	13	NA	TRBV7-8	TRBJ1-6	CASSLARDSPLHF	TGTGCCAGCAGCTTGGCTAGAGACTCACCCCTCCACTTT
NA	14	NA	TRBV5-6	TRBJ1-2	CASSSPLVGGGYTF	TGTGCCAGCAGCTCGCCTTTGGTCGGGGGTGGCTACACCTTC
NA	20	TRBD2	TRBV15	TRBJ2-3	CATSRDRGRRLAGYTDTQYF	TGTGCCACCAGCAGAGATCGAGGTCGCCGACTAGCGGGATACACAGATACGCAGTATTTT
NA	15	NA	TRBV7-2	TRBJ1-1	CASSLAPSPNTEAFF	TGTGCCAGCAGCTTAGCGCCCAGCCCGAACACTGAAGCTTTCTTT
NA	13	TRBD1	TRBV30	TRBJ2-7	CAWATGGPSLQYF	TGTGCCTGGGCAACAGGGGGCCCTTCCCTGCAGTACTTC
NA	13	NA	TRBV6-6	TRBJ1-2	CASSYAGDYGYTF	TGTGCCAGCAGTTACGCAGGGGACTATGGCTACACCTTC
NA	14	TRBD2	TRBV6-5	TRBJ2-7	CASRDTTSGYEQYF	TGTGCCAGCAGAGACACGACTAGCGGATACGAGCAGTACTTC
NA	16	NA	TRBV10-3	TRBJ1-5	CAISESQGGNNQPQHF	TGTGCCATCAGTGAGAGCCAGGGAGGTAACAATCAGCCCCAGCATTTT
NA	16	TRBD1	TRBV19	TRBJ1-1	CASILGGTGRNTEAFF	TGTGCCAGTATCCTAGGGGGGACAGGGAGGAACACTGAAGCTTTCTTT
NA	13	NA	TRBV19	TRBJ2-1	CASSAAGGNEQFF	TGTGCCAGTAGTGCCGCAGGGGGGAATGAGCAGTTCTTC
NA	15	TRBD2	TRBV7-2	TRBJ2-5	CASSLEGLAGETQYF	TGTGCCAGCAGCTTAGAGGGACTAGCGGGAGAGACCCAGTACTTC
once	15	TRBD1	TRBV7-3	TRBJ2-1	CASSSAGTGGYEQFF	TGTGCCAGCAGCTCCGCCGGGACAGGGGGCTATGAGCAGTTCTTC